This record covers a single TCR beta chain. A few counts support this clone. The antigen this receptor binds is unknown. No quality values exist for individual bases; no much larger clone is one base distant. The trial excluded patients who had a history of autoimmune disease or who were on systemic immunosuppression. Peripheral blood for TCR sequencing was collected from all dose cohorts at baseline, on cycle 4 day 1, and on cycle 7 day 1. Samples came from an open-label, multicenter, first-in-human phase I dose-escalation trial of ivuxolimab. Adults with locally advanced or metastatic head and neck squamous cell, hepatocellular, melanoma or renal cell carcinoma were enrolled in the trial. Before TCR sequencing, CD4+ and CD8+ T cells were separately sorted from peripheral blood. The sample belongs to a study of OX40 agonist ivuxolimab in advanced cancers. Background on the whole study: Ivuxolimab was a fully human IgG2 agonistic monoclonal antibody targeting the costimulatory receptor OX40 (CD134). Intravenous ivuxolimab was administered to patients every 2 weeks at six dose levels: 0.01, 0.1, 0.3, 1.5, 3 and 10 mg/kg. Of the roughly 51 patients in dose escalation, about 20 had hepatocellular carcinoma, around 15 had melanoma, 9 had renal cell carcinoma and 9 had head and neck cancer. The dose-escalation cohort was about 83% male with a mean age of around 64 years, ranging from about 23 to 85. Patients were allowed to have had prior anti-PD-1, anti-PD-L1 or anti-CTLA-4 therapy, and approximately 41% of the dose-escalation patients had previously received checkpoint inhibitors. Partial responses were achieved by three dose-escalation patients, of whom one had hepatocellular carcinoma and two had cutaneous melanoma. The point of sequencing TCRbeta in the periphery was to test whether ivuxolimab changed TCR sequence diversity and drove clonal T-cell expansion. The paper reports the monotherapy dose-escalation portion (N of about 56 patients) of the phase I ivuxolimab trial.

Results and caveats for the whole study, not just this receptor: In the 0.1-3.0 mg/kg groups, partial responders had among the lowest normalized peripheral clonal expansion, particularly in CD8+ T cells. Clonal expansion of both CD4+ and CD8+ blood T cells was observed from baseline to week 6 at doses 0.1 to 3.0 mg/kg. The antigen specificity of the peripheral T cells that underwent clonal expansion was not determined. Low levels of normalized T-cell clonal expansion were also seen in some nonresponding patients. After ivuxolimab, expanded clones were on average more numerous among CD8+ T cells than among CD4+ T cells.

V is pared back by 0 bases and J by 0 bases, with 19 bases lying between the germline termini. The CDR3 runs 19 amino acids, cysteine and phenylalanine included. Kept here is only the CDR3 DNA, which spans 57 bases and is read in frame from base 1. Looking up the germline V gene yields CDR1 SGHRS and CDR2 YFSETQ. To sequence the TCRbeta CDR3 region, genomic DNA was isolated from the sorted cells. The immunoSEQ Assay was used for sequencing of TCRbeta CDR3 regions. Imported from immuneACCESS, the table was reduced by TCRdb to in-frame sequences with V and J called. These copies leave out some clones; in studies compared against another copy, an unresolved V gene accounts for under half, and the cause of the remainder is not known. The sample table holds just over 50,000 clones, of which around nine tenths were seen once. The ten most abundant clones make up 3.6% of the sample.

This chain joins TRBV5-1 to TRBJ2-4; the D region possibly corresponds to TRBD2 (5 bases align). Material: CD4+ or CD8+ T cells sorted from blood, obtained in a trial of the OX40 agonist ivuxolimab. The TCR sequence derives from an adult with an advanced solid tumor such as melanoma, head and neck, liver or kidney cancer. Here the CDR3 is given as CASSLEAGLSSLAKNIQYF. The nucleotide sequence is given as TGCGCCAGCAGCTTGGAGGCGGGCCTTAGTTCTCTAGCCAAAAACATTCAGTACTTC.